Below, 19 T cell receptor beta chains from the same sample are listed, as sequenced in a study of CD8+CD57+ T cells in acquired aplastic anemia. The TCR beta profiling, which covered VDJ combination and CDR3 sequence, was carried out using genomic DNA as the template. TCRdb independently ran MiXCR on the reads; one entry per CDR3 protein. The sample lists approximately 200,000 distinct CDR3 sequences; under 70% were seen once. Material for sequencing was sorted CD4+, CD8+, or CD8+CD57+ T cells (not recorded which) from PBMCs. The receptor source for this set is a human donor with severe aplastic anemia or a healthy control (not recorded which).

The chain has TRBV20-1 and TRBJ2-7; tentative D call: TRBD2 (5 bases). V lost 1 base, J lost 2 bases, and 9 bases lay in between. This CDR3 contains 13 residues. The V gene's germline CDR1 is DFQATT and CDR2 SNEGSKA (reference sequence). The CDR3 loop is CSARGEGTYEQYF. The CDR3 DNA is TGCAGTGCTAGAGGTGAGGGTACCTACGAGCAGTACTTC.

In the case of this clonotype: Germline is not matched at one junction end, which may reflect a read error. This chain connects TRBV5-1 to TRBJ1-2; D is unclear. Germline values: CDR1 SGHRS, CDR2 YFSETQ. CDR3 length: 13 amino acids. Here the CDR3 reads CASSLIGSYGYTF. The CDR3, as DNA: TGTGCCAGCAGCTTGATCGGGTCCTATGGCTACACCTTC.

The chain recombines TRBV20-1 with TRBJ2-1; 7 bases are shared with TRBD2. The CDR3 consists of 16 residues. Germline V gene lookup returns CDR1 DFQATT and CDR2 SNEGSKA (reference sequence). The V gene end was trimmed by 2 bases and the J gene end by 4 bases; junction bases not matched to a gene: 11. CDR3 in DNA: TGCAGTGCTAGATGGGCGCTAGCGGCAAGGTACAATGAGCAGTTCTTC. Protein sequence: CSARWALAARYNEQFF.

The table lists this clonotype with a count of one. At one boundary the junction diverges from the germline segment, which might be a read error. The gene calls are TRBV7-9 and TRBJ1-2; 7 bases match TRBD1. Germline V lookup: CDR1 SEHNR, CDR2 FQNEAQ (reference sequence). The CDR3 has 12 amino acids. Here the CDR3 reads CASSLEGAEEAF. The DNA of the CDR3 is TGTGCCAGCAGCTTAGAGGGGGCCGAGGAAGCCTTC.

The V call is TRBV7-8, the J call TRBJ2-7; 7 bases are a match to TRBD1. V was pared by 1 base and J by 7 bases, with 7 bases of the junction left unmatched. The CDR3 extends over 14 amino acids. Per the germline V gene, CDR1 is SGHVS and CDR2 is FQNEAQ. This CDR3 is CASSLGTGLGEQYF. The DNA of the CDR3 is TGTGCCAGCAGCTTAGGGACAGGTTTGGGAGAGCAGTACTTC.

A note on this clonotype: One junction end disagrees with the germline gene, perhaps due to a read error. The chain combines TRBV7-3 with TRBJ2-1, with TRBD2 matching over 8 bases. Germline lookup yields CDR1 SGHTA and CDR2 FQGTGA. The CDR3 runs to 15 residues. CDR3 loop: CASSLSGRRGNEQFF. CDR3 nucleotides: TGTGCCAGCAGTTTAAGCGGGAGACGAGGGAATGAGCAGTTCTTC. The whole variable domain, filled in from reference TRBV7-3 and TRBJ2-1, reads GAGVSQTPSNKVTEKGKYVELRCDPISGHTALYWYRQSLGQGPEFLIYFQGTGAADDSGLPNDRFFAVRPEGSVSTLKIQRTERGDSAVYLCASSLSGRRGNEQFFGPGTRLTVL.

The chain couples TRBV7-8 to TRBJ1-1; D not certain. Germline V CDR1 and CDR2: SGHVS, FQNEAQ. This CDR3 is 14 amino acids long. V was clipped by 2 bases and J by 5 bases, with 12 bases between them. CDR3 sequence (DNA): TGTGCCAGCAGCTTAACGGACCGGGGAACTGAAGCTTTCTTT. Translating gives CASSLTDRGTEAFF.

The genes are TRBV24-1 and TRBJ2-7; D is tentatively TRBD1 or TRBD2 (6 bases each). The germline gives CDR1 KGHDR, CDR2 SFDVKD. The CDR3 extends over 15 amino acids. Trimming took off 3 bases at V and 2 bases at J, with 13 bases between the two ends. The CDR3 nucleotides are TGTGCCACCAGTGATAGGGGGGAACGACCCTACGAGCAGTACTTC. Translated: CATSDRGERPYEQYF.

This CDR3 reads CSVGEPREKLFF. The CDR3 DNA reads as TGCAGCGTTGGCGAGCCGAGGGAAAAACTGTTTTTT. V usage is TRBV29-1 and J usage is TRBJ1-4; D not certain. Looked up from germline, CDR1 is SQVTM and CDR2 is ANQGSEA. Trimming pared 4 bases from V and 8 bases from J, leaving 11 bases between. There are 12 residues in the CDR3.

The CDR3 DNA reads as TGTGCCATCAGGACAGGGATAAACACTGAAGCTTTCTTT. Its translation: CAIRTGINTEAFF. The genes are TRBV10-3 and TRBJ1-1, with 7 bases identical to TRBD1. This CDR3 has 13 residues. V lost 6 bases, J lost 2 bases, and 3 bases stayed unmatched. Looked up from germline, CDR1 is ENHRY and CDR2 is SYGVKD.

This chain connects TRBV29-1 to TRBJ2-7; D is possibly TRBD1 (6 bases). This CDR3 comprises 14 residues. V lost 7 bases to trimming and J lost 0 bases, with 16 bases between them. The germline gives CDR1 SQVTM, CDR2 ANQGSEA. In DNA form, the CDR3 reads TGCAGCGCTACTGACCAGGGGAGCTCCTACGAGCAGTACTTC. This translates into CSATDQGSSYEQYF.

The CDR3 region is CAISIAGGEGEQFF. The CDR3 nucleotides are TGTGCCATCAGCATAGCGGGAGGAGAGGGGGAGCAGTTCTTC. The V gene is TRBV10-3, the J gene TRBJ2-1; 10 bases are shared with TRBD2. This CDR3 comprises 14 residues. Per the germline V gene, CDR1 is ENHRY and CDR2 is SYGVKD. Unmatched junction bases numbered 9, after V lost 6 bases and J lost 10 bases.

The CDR3 is CSARDLGGGGEKLFF. CDR3 in DNA: TGCAGTGCTAGAGATCTGGGGGGTGGTGGAGAAAAACTGTTTTTT. V gene TRBV20-1 combines with J gene TRBJ1-4, with D tentatively TRBD1 (5 bases). The CDR3 runs 15 residues. Trimming pared 0 bases from V and 8 bases from J, leaving 16 bases between. The germline gives CDR1 DFQATT, CDR2 SNEGSKA (reference sequence).

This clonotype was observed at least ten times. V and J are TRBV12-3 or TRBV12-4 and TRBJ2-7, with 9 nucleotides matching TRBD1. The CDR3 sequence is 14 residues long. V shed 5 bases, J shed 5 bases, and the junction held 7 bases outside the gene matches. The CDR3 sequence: CASSPRDRVHEQYF. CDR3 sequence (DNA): TGTGCCAGCAGTCCCCGGGACAGGGTCCACGAGCAGTACTTC.

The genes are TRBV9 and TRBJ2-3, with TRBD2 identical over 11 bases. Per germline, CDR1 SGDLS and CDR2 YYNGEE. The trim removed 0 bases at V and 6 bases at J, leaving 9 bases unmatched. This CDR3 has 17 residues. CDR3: CASSVAGSGRAGDTQYF. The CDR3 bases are TGTGCCAGCAGCGTAGCCGGTAGCGGGAGGGCCGGGGATACGCAGTATTTT.

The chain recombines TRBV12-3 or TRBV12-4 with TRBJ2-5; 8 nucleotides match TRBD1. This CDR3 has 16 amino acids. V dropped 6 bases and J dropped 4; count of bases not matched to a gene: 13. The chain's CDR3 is CASRSGQGEQRETQYF. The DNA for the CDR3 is TGTGCCAGCAGGTCCGGACAGGGAGAGCAGAGAGAGACCCAGTACTTC.

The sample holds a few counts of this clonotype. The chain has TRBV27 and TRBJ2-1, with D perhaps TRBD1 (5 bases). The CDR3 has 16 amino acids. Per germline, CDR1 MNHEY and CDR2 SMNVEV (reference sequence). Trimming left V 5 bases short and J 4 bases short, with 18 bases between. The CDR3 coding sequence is TGTGCCAGCAGTCGACAGACCCCATCGTTGTACAATGAGCAGTTCTTC. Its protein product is CASSRQTPSLYNEQFF.

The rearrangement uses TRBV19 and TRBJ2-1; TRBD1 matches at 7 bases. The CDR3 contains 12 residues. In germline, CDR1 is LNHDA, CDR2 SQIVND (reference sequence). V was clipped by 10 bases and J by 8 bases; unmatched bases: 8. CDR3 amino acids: CAISSRGHEQFF. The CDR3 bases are TGTGCCATTAGCTCTAGGGGGCATGAGCAGTTCTTC. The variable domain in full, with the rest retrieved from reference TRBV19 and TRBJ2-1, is DGGITQSPKYLFRKEGQNVTLSCEQNLNHDAMYWYRQDPGQGLRLIYYSQIVNDFQKGDIAEGYSVSREKKESFPLTVTSAQKNPTAFYLCAISSRGHEQFFGPGTRLTVL.

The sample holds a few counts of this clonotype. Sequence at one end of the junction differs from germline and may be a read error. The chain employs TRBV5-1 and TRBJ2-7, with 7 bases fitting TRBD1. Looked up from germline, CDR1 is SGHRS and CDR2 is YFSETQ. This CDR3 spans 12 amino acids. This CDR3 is CASSARQGEQYF. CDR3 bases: TGTGCCAGCAGCGCCAGACAGGGAGAGCAGTACTTC.